Following are 4 T cell receptor beta chains from one sample sequenced in a study of T cell repertoires in cytomegalovirus infection. TCRdb recomputed calls from the reads with MiXCR, one row per CDR3 protein. The sample holds around 490,000 distinct CDR3 sequences; less than 30% are singletons and the top ten take around 14%. The sequenced material came from PBMCs. These receptors all stem from a human donor in good health (CMV status not recorded). Some clones in this sample may be carry-over from other donors' samples.

This clonotype was detected only a few times. The chain joins TRBV5-5 to TRBJ2-1; D call uncertain. Trimming removed 1 base from V and 3 bases from J, with 8 bases in between. Germline V gene sequence: CDR1 SGHKS, CDR2 YYEKEE (reference sequence). The CDR3 extends over 14 amino acids. CDR3 coding DNA: TGTGCCAGCAGCTTGAGTGACGGCTACAATGAGCAGTTCTTC. Amino acids: CASSLSDGYNEQFF.

This clonotype has a handful of counts. In nucleotides, the CDR3 is TGTGCCAGCAGTTACTCGAACTGGACAGGGGTACGGGGGAGCAATCAGCCCCAGCATTTT. Residues: CASSYSNWTGVRGSNQPQHF. J is TRBJ1-5 and V is TRBV6-8, with 9 positions matching TRBD1. The CDR3 is made up of 20 amino acids. Unmatched junction bases numbered 13, after V lost 0 bases and J lost 1 base. In germline, CDR1 is MNHGY, CDR2 SAAAGT.

This clonotype has just a few counts. The chain joins TRBV7-8 to TRBJ2-1, with 7 bases matching TRBD1. CDR3 length equals 15 residues. The V and J ends lost 2 bases and 5 bases, in that order; junction bases with no gene match: 6. CDR1 and CDR2 (germline): SGHVS, FQNEAQ. The CDR3 sequence: CASSLQQGLNNEQFF. The CDR3 DNA reads as TGTGCCAGCAGCTTACAACAGGGGCTGAACAATGAGCAGTTCTTC.

The chain recombines TRBV3-1 with TRBJ2-7, with D tentatively TRBD2 (5 bases). The CDR3 is made up of 15 amino acids. Germline CDR1 is LGHDT and CDR2 is YNNKEL (reference sequence). V was trimmed by 5 bases and J by 3 bases, leaving 17 bases between them. The CDR3 bases are TGTGCCAGCAGCGTATCTAACGGGGTTTTCTACGAGCAGTACGTC. This codes for CASSVSNGVFYEQYV.